This T cell receptor beta chain was sequenced in a study of CD8+CD57+ T cells in acquired aplastic anemia (dated by TCRdb to the late 2010s). Study-wide context: On average, sorted CD4+ and CD8+ cells yielded about 3 ug of extracted DNA, with a range of roughly 0.18 to 30 ug. A CD8+CD57+ expansion meant a frequency higher than the mean frequency seen in healthy subjects.

What the authors observed across the whole study: Approximately 31 CD8+ CDR3 sequences were found in both patients and controls but appeared to be highly expressed in patients and within the immunodominant clones of the patients. No significant difference in CD8+ Simpson's diversity was found between patients and healthy controls (P=0.060).

Genomic DNA was used as template for profiling of TCR beta VDJ combinations and CDR3 sequences. TCR repertoire sequencing was run on an Illumina HiSeq 2000. The study's own analysis went as follows. TRBV/TRBJ rearrangement plots, CDR3 size and DJ length profiles, and Simpson's diversity index were used to assess repertoires. The most abundant DNA sequence in the deep sequencing data was defined as the immunodominant clone. CDR3 amino acid sequences were screened for sharing across subjects and compared with published repertoires and the VDJdb database. TCRdb reprocessed the public reads (quality trimming at Q25 with fastp, clone calling with MiXCR) and kept in-frame beta chains. Every distinct CDR3 protein forms one entry, paired with its most common genes and DNA. TCRdb's processing, not the authors', yielded these V and J calls. Here the sample has 150,000 to 180,000 distinct CDR3 sequences; approximately 52% occur a single time. The ten largest account for about an eighth of the sample.

The CDR3 contains 10 residues, cysteine and phenylalanine counted. Solely the CDR3 DNA is kept, with 30 bases framed from the first base. CDR1 and CDR2 (DFQATT, SNEGSKA) derive from the germline V gene (reference sequence). Trimming removed 2 bases from V and 5 bases from J, leaving 3 bases between the germline ends. Expansion of CD8+CD57+ cells had been shown by flow cytometry in the patients chosen for sequencing. Every patient had a diagnosis of severe acquired aplastic anemia based on International Study of Aplastic Anemia and Agranulocytosis and Camitta criteria. Patients had received no therapy at the time of blood sampling. The study deep-sequenced TCR repertoires of sorted CD4+ and CD8+ blood T cells from severe aplastic anemia patients and healthy subjects. In the USA, patient enrollment took place under clinicaltrials.gov protocols 00001620, 01623167, 00001397, 00071045, 00081523 and 00961064. Ficoll-Paque density gradient centrifugation was used to isolate peripheral blood mononuclear cells. CD4+ and CD8+ T cells were sorted by FACS or magnetic beads before DNA extraction.

About this clonotype: What this receptor recognizes is not known. Base qualities were left out, and no much larger clone turns up one base away.

The rearranged chain carries TRBV20-1 and TRBJ2-5, with the D gene uncertain. Sequenced input: sorted CD4+, CD8+, or CD8+CD57+ T cells (not recorded which) from PBMCs. The sequence derives from a human donor with aplastic anemia. The CDR3 reads as follows: CSARWETQYF. The DNA sequence reads TGCAGTGCTAGATGGGAGACCCAGTACTTC.